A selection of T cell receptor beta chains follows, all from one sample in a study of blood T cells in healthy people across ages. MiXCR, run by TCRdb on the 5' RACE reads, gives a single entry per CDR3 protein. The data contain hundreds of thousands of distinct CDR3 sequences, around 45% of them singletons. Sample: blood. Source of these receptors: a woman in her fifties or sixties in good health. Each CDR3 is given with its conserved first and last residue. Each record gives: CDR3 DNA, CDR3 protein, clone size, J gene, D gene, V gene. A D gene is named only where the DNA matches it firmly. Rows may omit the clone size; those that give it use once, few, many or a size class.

CDR3 DNA: TGTGCCAGCAGTCCAGGACAGGAATCCTACAATGAGCAGTTCTTC
CDR3 protein: CASSPGQESYNEQFF
clone size: once
J gene: TRBJ2-1
D gene: TRBD1
V gene: TRBV12-3/TRBV12-4

CDR3 DNA: TGCAGTGCTAGAGGGGACCACTCCTACGAGCAGTACTTC
CDR3 protein: CSARGDHSYEQYF
clone size: few
J gene: TRBJ2-7
D gene: -
V gene: TRBV20-1

CDR3 DNA: TGTGCCAGCAGACAACTAGCGGGCAACGAGCAGTACTTC
CDR3 protein: CASRQLAGNEQYF
clone size: few
J gene: TRBJ2-7
D gene: TRBD2
V gene: TRBV27

CDR3 DNA: TGTGCCAGCAGCTCCACTAGGCGGCATGTGCAGTTCTTC
CDR3 protein: CASSSTRRHVQFF
clone size: -
J gene: TRBJ2-1
D gene: -
V gene: TRBV7-2

CDR3 DNA: TGTGCCAGCAGTCGTAGACAGTCCCTCTCCTACAATGAGCAGTTCTTC
CDR3 protein: CASSRRQSLSYNEQFF
clone size: -
J gene: TRBJ2-1
D gene: -
V gene: TRBV7-3

CDR3 DNA: TGTGCCAGCAGCATAGGACTGGATCCGAGCACAGATACGCAGTATTTT
CDR3 protein: CASSIGLDPSTDTQYF
clone size: -
J gene: TRBJ2-3
D gene: -
V gene: TRBV11-3

CDR3 DNA: TGTGCCAGCAGGGACCCGGGACAGGGAGAGGGGCAGTACTTC
CDR3 protein: CASRDPGQGEGQYF
clone size: -
J gene: TRBJ2-7
D gene: TRBD1
V gene: TRBV28

CDR3 DNA: TGTGCCAGCGGGAGACAGGGGGCGAACGAGCAGTACTTC
CDR3 protein: CASGRQGANEQYF
clone size: few
J gene: TRBJ2-7
D gene: TRBD1
V gene: TRBV6-2/TRBV6-3

CDR3 DNA: TGTGCCAGCAGCCCACTTCTAGCGGGAGGGCCTCACAATGAGCAGTTCTTC
CDR3 protein: CASSPLLAGGPHNEQFF
clone size: few
J gene: TRBJ2-1
D gene: TRBD2
V gene: TRBV7-8

CDR3 DNA: TGCAGTGCCATAGAAAGGTTGAACACTGAAGCTTTCTTT
CDR3 protein: CSAIERLNTEAFF
clone size: -
J gene: TRBJ1-1
D gene: -
V gene: TRBV20-1

CDR3 DNA: TGCGCCAGCAGCTTAGGACGACCATCCTCCTACGAGCAGTACTTC
CDR3 protein: CASSLGRPSSYEQYF
clone size: few
J gene: TRBJ2-7
D gene: -
V gene: TRBV5-1

CDR3 DNA: TGTGCCAGCAGCGTAGCTAGCGGGAGGGCCGAAGATACGCAGTATTTT
CDR3 protein: CASSVASGRAEDTQYF
clone size: -
J gene: TRBJ2-3
D gene: TRBD2
V gene: TRBV9

CDR3 DNA: TGTGCCAGCAGCGAGAGCAAGGAAGAGACCCAGTACTTC
CDR3 protein: CASSESKEETQYF
clone size: few
J gene: TRBJ2-5
D gene: -
V gene: TRBV9

CDR3 DNA: TGCGCCAGCAGCCAAGAAGGTGGGGCCTCCTACGAGCAGTACTTC
CDR3 protein: CASSQEGGASYEQYF
clone size: few
J gene: TRBJ2-7
D gene: -
V gene: TRBV4-3

CDR3 DNA: TGTGCCACCAGTGACCGAGCGACGGGCATCGATGAGCAGTTCTTC
CDR3 protein: CATSDRATGIDEQFF
clone size: -
J gene: TRBJ2-1
D gene: -
V gene: TRBV24-1

CDR3 DNA: TGTGCCAGCAGCTTACGGTCCGCTTCCTACGAGCAGTACTTC
CDR3 protein: CASSLRSASYEQYF
clone size: -
J gene: TRBJ2-7
D gene: -
V gene: TRBV7-2

CDR3 DNA: TGTGCCAGCAGCTTAGCGACAACCGCTTACAATGAGCAGTTCTTC
CDR3 protein: CASSLATTAYNEQFF
clone size: -
J gene: TRBJ2-1
D gene: -
V gene: TRBV7-9